A single sample is the source of the 11 T cell receptor beta chains below, sequenced in a study of CD8 T cells in ankylosing spondylitis. TCRdb reanalysed the 5' RACE reads using MiXCR and keeps one entry per CDR3 protein. The data hold around 340,000 distinct CDR3 sequences, with approximately 22% observed a single time. Sequenced input: blood, either unsorted or a sorted T cell fraction (not recorded which). The origin of the receptors is a male donor with ankylosing spondylitis or in good health (not recorded which).

This clonotype was counted only a few times. The gene calls are TRBV10-3 and TRBJ2-1; 9 nucleotides agree with TRBD1. The CDR3 spans 15 residues. The ends lost 9 bases at V and 7 bases at J; junction bases unmatched: 13. Looked up from germline, CDR1 is ENHRY and CDR2 is SYGVKD. CDR3 residues: CAMSPGTGLENEQFF. In nucleotides, the CDR3 is TGTGCCATGAGTCCCGGGACAGGGTTAGAAAATGAGCAGTTCTTC.

The chain couples TRBV7-9 to TRBJ2-2; D remains ambiguous. V was cut by 5 bases and J by 9 bases, with 10 bases left in between. The CDR3 totals 12 residues. Germline-derived CDR1 and CDR2 are SEHNR and FQNEAQ (reference sequence). The CDR3 DNA follows: TGTGCCAGCAGCCCAGCCGTGAGGGAGCTGTTTTTT. Amino acids: CASSPAVRELFF.

The genes are TRBV2 and TRBJ2-1; maybe TRBD1 (6 bases). The CDR3 extends over 15 amino acids. Germline V gene lookup returns CDR1 SNHLY and CDR2 FYNNEI. Trimming pared 3 bases from V and 6 bases from J, leaving 15 bases between. CDR3 amino acids: CASSDGTREPNEQFF. The CDR3 DNA follows: TGTGCCAGCAGTGACGGGACACGGGAACCCAATGAGCAGTTCTTC.

The V and J genes are TRBV10-3 and TRBJ2-3; D unclear. Germline CDR1 ENHRY, CDR2 SYGVKD. Trimming left V 9 bases short and J 4 bases short, with 26 bases between. CDR3 length: 17 residues. DNA for the CDR3: TGTGCCATTCACTCCGGGCCGCTGACCAGCCCGGCAGATACGCAGTATTTT. Its protein is CAIHSGPLTSPADTQYF.

This clonotype was picked up a small number of times. The gene calls are TRBV29-1 and TRBJ2-7; 7 bases map to TRBD1. The CDR3 covers 14 residues. The germline V gene encodes CDR1 SQVTM and CDR2 ANQGSEA. Trimming removed 6 bases from V and 3 bases from J; junction bases left unmatched: 11. DNA for the CDR3: TGCAGCGTAAGGACAGGTGAAAATCTCTACGAGCAGTACTTC. It translates to CSVRTGENLYEQYF.

The V and J genes are TRBV24-1 and TRBJ1-3, with D possibly matching TRBD1 (6 bases). The CDR3 totals 15 residues. V lost 3 bases to trimming and J lost 4 bases, with 12 bases between them. Germline V CDR1 and CDR2: KGHDR, SFDVKD. CDR3 nucleotide sequence: TGTGCCACCAGTGATGGCAGGGGACCCGGAAACACCATATATTTT. Translated: CATSDGRGPGNTIYF.

In its sample, this clonotype was seen a few times. This chain uses TRBV11-2 with TRBJ2-1; no clear D. The V end lost 6 bases, the J end lost 5 bases, and 11 bases lay between the germline ends. Germline V gene data show CDR1 as SGHAT and CDR2 as FQNNGV. The CDR3 runs to 13 residues. The CDR3 DNA reads as TGTGCCAGCAGGGAAGAAACCGACAATGAGCAGTTCTTC. Translating it yields CASREETDNEQFF.

V and J are TRBV30 and TRBJ2-6; TRBD1 matches at 12 bases. The V gene's germline CDR1 is GTSNPN and CDR2 SVGIG (reference sequence). The J segment lost 2 bases and the V segment lost 5 bases, leaving 1 base of the junction unmatched. The CDR3 is 15 amino acids. The CDR3 region has the DNA TGTGCCTGGGGGACAGGGGGCGCTGGGGCCAACGTCCTGACTTTC. It codes for CAWGTGGAGANVLTF.

This rearrangement joins TRBV4-1 to TRBJ2-1; D call uncertain. The CDR3 contains 15 residues. CDR1 and CDR2 from the germline V gene are MGHRA and YSYEKL. The V end lost 0 bases, the J end lost 9 bases, and 15 bases lay between the germline ends. The CDR3 reads CASSQDRWGSAEQFF. In DNA form, the CDR3 reads TGCGCCAGCAGCCAAGATAGATGGGGATCGGCTGAGCAGTTCTTC.

This clonotype turned up a few times. The V and J genes are TRBV29-1 and TRBJ2-2, with TRBD2 as a possible D gene (6 bases). V was pared by 1 base and J by 6 bases, with 9 bases between. This CDR3 is 13 amino acids long. Per germline, CDR1 SQVTM and CDR2 ANQGSEA. This CDR3 is CSVEGGEAGELFF. Written as DNA, the CDR3 is TGCAGCGTTGAAGGCGGGGAAGCCGGGGAGCTGTTTTTT.

This clonotype turned up a few times. V gene TRBV10-2 combines with J gene TRBJ2-4, with D perhaps matching TRBD1 (5 bases). V was shortened by 3 bases and J by 1 base, with 10 bases between the two germline ends. Germline V gives CDR1 WSHSY, CDR2 SAAADI. The CDR3 is made up of 15 amino acids. The CDR3 region is CASSEGVLAKNIQYF. The DNA of the CDR3 is TGCGCCAGCAGTGAAGGGGTATTGGCCAAAAACATTCAGTACTTC.